Listed below are T cell receptor beta chains from one sample, sequenced in a study of T cell responses to AZD1222 COVID-19 vaccine. Generated by immunoSEQ multiplex PCR, the TCRdb table keeps only in-frame clones and is missing some. The profile shows approximately 110,000 clones, around 88% of them singletons. Specimen: peripheral blood, collected 28 days after the second AZD1222 dose. These receptors were collected from an adult who received the AZD1222 COVID-19 vaccine. Each CDR3 is given with its conserved first and last residue. Fields, in order: V gene, J gene, clone size, D gene, CDR3 DNA, CDR3 protein. D genes are given only for firm matches. Only some rows state a clone size, as once, few, many or a class for expanded clones.

V gene: TRBV7-9
J gene: TRBJ1-2
clone size: NA
D gene: NA
CDR3 DNA: TGTGCCAGCAGCTCTACAGGGTGGGGTGGCTACACCTTC
CDR3 protein: CASSSTGWGGYTF

V gene: TRBV11-2
J gene: TRBJ1-5
clone size: NA
D gene: NA
CDR3 DNA: TGTGCCAGCAGCTTGGGGGGGCCTCAGCCCCAGCATTTT
CDR3 protein: CASSLGGPQPQHF

V gene: TRBV6-1
J gene: TRBJ1-5
clone size: NA
D gene: NA
CDR3 DNA: TGTGCCAGCAGCAACGACCACCTTGGGCAGCCCCAGCATTTT
CDR3 protein: CASSNDHLGQPQHF

V gene: TRBV20-1
J gene: TRBJ1-2
clone size: NA
D gene: NA
CDR3 DNA: TGCAGTGCCGAGGGACGTGGCTACACCTTC
CDR3 protein: CSAEGRGYTF

V gene: TRBV5-1
J gene: TRBJ1-4
clone size: NA
D gene: NA
CDR3 DNA: TGCGCCAGCAGCTTGGACGGACAGACGAGGGAAAAACTGTTTTTT
CDR3 protein: CASSLDGQTREKLFF

V gene: TRBV28
J gene: TRBJ1-2
clone size: NA
D gene: NA
CDR3 DNA: TGTGCCAGCAGCCAGGGACATTGGGATGGCTACACCTTC
CDR3 protein: CASSQGHWDGYTF

V gene: TRBV14
J gene: TRBJ1-1
clone size: NA
D gene: NA
CDR3 DNA: TGTGCCAGCAGCCACAGCATGAACACTGAAGCTTTCTTT
CDR3 protein: CASSHSMNTEAFF

V gene: TRBV20-1
J gene: TRBJ1-6
clone size: NA
D gene: NA
CDR3 DNA: TGCAGTGCTAGAGTAGGGTCACCCCTCCACTTT
CDR3 protein: CSARVGSPLHF

V gene: TRBV7-9
J gene: TRBJ1-6
clone size: NA
D gene: NA
CDR3 DNA: TGTGCCAGCAGCTTAGCCCATAATTCACCCCTCCACTTT
CDR3 protein: CASSLAHNSPLHF

V gene: TRBV4-3
J gene: TRBJ1-2
clone size: NA
D gene: NA
CDR3 DNA: TGCGCCAGCAGCCAAGGTTTTCCGGGCTATGGCTACACCTTC
CDR3 protein: CASSQGFPGYGYTF

V gene: TRBV9
J gene: TRBJ1-3
clone size: NA
D gene: NA
CDR3 DNA: TGTGCCAGCAGCGGCGATCTCCTCTCGGGAAACACCATATATTTT
CDR3 protein: CASSGDLLSGNTIYF

V gene: TRBV7-2
J gene: TRBJ2-3
clone size: NA
D gene: TRBD2
CDR3 DNA: TGTGCCAGCAGCTTAGAGAGCGGGGGGCCGACTAGCACAGATACGCAGTATTTT
CDR3 protein: CASSLESGGPTSTDTQYF

V gene: TRBV19
J gene: TRBJ1-6
clone size: NA
D gene: TRBD1
CDR3 DNA: TGTGCCAGTAAACAGGGGCTACTTGAATCACCCCTCCACTTT
CDR3 protein: CASKQGLLESPLHF

V gene: TRBV27
J gene: TRBJ1-2
clone size: NA
D gene: TRBD1
CDR3 DNA: TGTGCCAGCAGTCACGGACAGGATGCCTATGGCTACACCTTC
CDR3 protein: CASSHGQDAYGYTF

V gene: TRBV20-1
J gene: TRBJ1-2
clone size: once
D gene: NA
CDR3 DNA: TGCAGTGCTAGTGCAGCTGGGGTGGACGGCTACACCTTC
CDR3 protein: CSASAAGVDGYTF

V gene: TRBV6-5
J gene: TRBJ2-7
clone size: NA
D gene: TRBD1
CDR3 DNA: TGTGCCAGCAGTCCTCCCCCTGACAGGGACTACGAGCAGTACTTC
CDR3 protein: CASSPPPDRDYEQYF

V gene: TRBV19
J gene: TRBJ2-5
clone size: NA
D gene: TRBD2
CDR3 DNA: TGTGCCAGTAGTGGGCTAGCGGGTTTGCAAGAGACCCAGTACTTC
CDR3 protein: CASSGLAGLQETQYF

V gene: TRBV24-1
J gene: TRBJ2-5
clone size: NA
D gene: NA
CDR3 DNA: TGTGCCACCAGTAGTGGGCAGGAAGAGACCCAGTACTTC
CDR3 protein: CATSSGQEETQYF

V gene: TRBV5-1
J gene: TRBJ2-2
clone size: NA
D gene: TRBD1
CDR3 DNA: TGCGCCAGCAGCCACGGGACAGGGAACGGGGAGCTGTTTTTT
CDR3 protein: CASSHGTGNGELFF

V gene: TRBV28
J gene: TRBJ2-1
clone size: NA
D gene: TRBD1
CDR3 DNA: TGTGCCAGCATGGGGGTTTGGGGGACAGGCCAGAACAATGAGCAGTTCTTC
CDR3 protein: CASMGVWGTGQNNEQFF

V gene: TRBV6-2/TRBV6-3
J gene: TRBJ1-1
clone size: NA
D gene: NA
CDR3 DNA: TGTGCCAGCAGTAATCGGGCCCACACTGAAGCTTTCTTT
CDR3 protein: CASSNRAHTEAFF

V gene: TRBV6-5
J gene: TRBJ2-1
clone size: NA
D gene: NA
CDR3 DNA: TGTGCCAGCAGTTATCGGCAGGGCAATGAGCAGTTCTTC
CDR3 protein: CASSYRQGNEQFF

V gene: TRBV28
J gene: TRBJ1-5
clone size: NA
D gene: NA
CDR3 DNA: TGTGCCAGCACTATCGGCGGGGGGGGGACGAGCAATCAGCCCCAGCATTTT
CDR3 protein: CASTIGGGGTSNQPQHF

V gene: TRBV2
J gene: TRBJ1-1
clone size: NA
D gene: NA
CDR3 DNA: TGTGCCAGCACCTGGACTCAGGAGGGGACTGAAGCTTTCTTT
CDR3 protein: CASTWTQEGTEAFF

V gene: TRBV11-2
J gene: TRBJ2-4
clone size: NA
D gene: TRBD2
CDR3 DNA: TGTGCCAGCAGCTTAGGTTCTGCGGGGGGGCAAAACATTCAGTACTTC
CDR3 protein: CASSLGSAGGQNIQYF

V gene: TRBV15
J gene: TRBJ1-6
clone size: NA
D gene: NA
CDR3 DNA: TGTGCCACCAGCAGAGATGGGGAGGGATACTCACCCCTCCACTTT
CDR3 protein: CATSRDGEGYSPLHF

V gene: TRBV7-6
J gene: TRBJ1-1
clone size: NA
D gene: NA
CDR3 DNA: TGTGCCAGCAGCCCCTCCCGCCTGAACACTGAAGCTTTCTTT
CDR3 protein: CASSPSRLNTEAFF

V gene: TRBV5-1
J gene: TRBJ1-2
clone size: NA
D gene: NA
CDR3 DNA: TGCGCCAGCAGCTCAGACAGATTCTATGGCTACACCTTC
CDR3 protein: CASSSDRFYGYTF

V gene: TRBV9
J gene: TRBJ2-1
clone size: NA
D gene: NA
CDR3 DNA: TGTGCCAGCGGGGTTTCCTACAATGAGCAGTTCTTC
CDR3 protein: CASGVSYNEQFF

V gene: TRBV7-9
J gene: TRBJ1-4
clone size: NA
D gene: TRBD1
CDR3 DNA: TGTGCCAGCAGGGAGGACAGGGCGGATGAAAAACTGTTTTTT
CDR3 protein: CASREDRADEKLFF

V gene: TRBV15
J gene: TRBJ1-1
clone size: NA
D gene: TRBD1
CDR3 DNA: TGTGCCACCAGCAGAGCCCAGACAGGGCCGTACACTGAAGCTTTCTTT
CDR3 protein: CATSRAQTGPYTEAFF

V gene: TRBV11-3
J gene: TRBJ2-1
clone size: NA
D gene: NA
CDR3 DNA: TGTGCCAGCAGCCCTAGCCCGAATAGGGGTGAGCAGTTCTTC
CDR3 protein: CASSPSPNRGEQFF

V gene: TRBV29-1
J gene: TRBJ2-1
clone size: NA
D gene: NA
CDR3 DNA: TGCAGCGTTGATAGGTCCTACAATGAGCAGTTCTTC
CDR3 protein: CSVDRSYNEQFF

V gene: TRBV11-2
J gene: TRBJ2-5
clone size: NA
D gene: NA
CDR3 DNA: TGTGCCAGCAGCTCTGGGGAGACCCAGTACTTC
CDR3 protein: CASSSGETQYF

V gene: TRBV7-2
J gene: TRBJ1-1
clone size: NA
D gene: TRBD1
CDR3 DNA: TGTGCCAGCAGCTTTTCAGGGGGCGAAATGGCTTTCTTT
CDR3 protein: CASSFSGGEMAFF

V gene: TRBV2
J gene: TRBJ2-3
clone size: NA
D gene: NA
CDR3 DNA: TGTGCCAGCAGAGCTCATACAGGAACAGATACGCAGTATTTT
CDR3 protein: CASRAHTGTDTQYF

V gene: TRBV20-1
J gene: TRBJ1-5
clone size: NA
D gene: NA
CDR3 DNA: TGCAGTGCTAGTGGAGACAGCAATCAGCCCCAGCATTTT
CDR3 protein: CSASGDSNQPQHF

V gene: TRBV7-2
J gene: TRBJ1-5
clone size: NA
D gene: NA
CDR3 DNA: TGTGCCAGCAGCTTAATCGAGGATCAGCCCCAGCATTTT
CDR3 protein: CASSLIEDQPQHF

V gene: TRBV7-9
J gene: TRBJ1-1
clone size: NA
D gene: TRBD1
CDR3 DNA: TGTGCCAGCAACTCAGTTCTAGGGACAGGGAGCACTGAAGCTTTCTTT
CDR3 protein: CASNSVLGTGSTEAFF

V gene: TRBV6-2/TRBV6-3
J gene: TRBJ2-1
clone size: NA
D gene: TRBD2
CDR3 DNA: TGTGCCAGCAGCCCACGGCTGACTAGCGGGGATTCGCAGTTCTTC
CDR3 protein: CASSPRLTSGDSQFF

V gene: TRBV6-2/TRBV6-3
J gene: TRBJ2-3
clone size: NA
D gene: NA
CDR3 DNA: TGTGCCAGCAGTTACAAGGAAAAAGATACGCAGTATTTT
CDR3 protein: CASSYKEKDTQYF

V gene: TRBV13
J gene: TRBJ2-3
clone size: NA
D gene: NA
CDR3 DNA: TGTGCCAGCACCCAGGGGGCTAGCGGGCCTAGCACAGATACGCAGTATTTT
CDR3 protein: CASTQGASGPSTDTQYF

V gene: TRBV7-2
J gene: TRBJ1-2
clone size: NA
D gene: NA
CDR3 DNA: TGTGCCAGCAGCCAAAACAGGGTTGGCTACACCTTC
CDR3 protein: CASSQNRVGYTF

V gene: TRBV5-1
J gene: TRBJ2-5
clone size: NA
D gene: TRBD1
CDR3 DNA: TGCGCCAGCAGCGGTTCAGGGGGTGAGGAGACCCAGTACTTC
CDR3 protein: CASSGSGGEETQYF

V gene: TRBV7-2
J gene: TRBJ2-3
clone size: NA
D gene: NA
CDR3 DNA: TGTGCCAGCAGCCGCCCGGGGAGCGGTGATACGCAGTATTTT
CDR3 protein: CASSRPGSGDTQYF